This note documents a single TCR beta chain sequence. Its antigen is as yet unknown. Sequencing used immunoSEQ multiplex PCR; TCRdb keeps in-frame clones, though not all of them. Of about 82,000 clones listed, approximately 95% are singletons. The validation cohort, a group of 120 subjects, included the donors and was separate from the approximately 650-subject first cohort. Per germline, CDR1 SGHRS and CDR2 YFSETQ. The trim removed 4 bases at V and 7 bases at J, leaving 10 bases unmatched. The CDR3 extends over 14 amino acids. This record belongs to a study of cytomegalovirus exposure and HLA in healthy donors. Study at large: In a later analysis, the roughly 120 validation repertoires were reported to have used the same platform as the 600 to 800 first-cohort repertoires.

Study-level findings and limits: Rarity marked most TCR sequences, yet some public TCRs occurred in many donors. High sensitivity and specificity were reportedly achieved when the classifier diagnosed cytomegalovirus status.

Sequenced input: PBMCs. The TCR comes from a woman between 18 and 30 years old in good health and CMV-seronegative. The chain combines TRBV5-1 with TRBJ1-2, with 7 bases lining up with TRBD1. Here the CDR3 DNA reads TGCGCCAGCAGCGATAGAGTCGAGGGGGCTGGCTACACCTTC. It encodes CASSDRVEGAGYTF.